The 18 T cell receptor beta chains presented below share a single source sample, sequenced in a study of neoadjuvant anti-PD-1 for oral cavity cancer. Profiled with immunoSEQ multiplex PCR; TCRdb holds only in-frame clones, not every one. The sample carries tens of thousands of clones, roughly three quarters recorded once. The sequenced sample was PBMCs, obtained before nivolumab (anti-PD-1) treatment. The receptors originated from a person aged 35 to 85 with oral cavity squamous cell carcinoma.

This clone was detected only a few times. J is TRBJ1-4 and V is TRBV28; D is undetermined. Trimming removed 6 bases at V and 3 bases at J, with 5 bases between. Germline V gives CDR1 MDHEN, CDR2 SYDVKM. This CDR3 spans 12 amino acids. CDR3 DNA: TGTGCCAGCAGGACGGCTAATGAAAAACTGTTTTTT. Its translation is CASRTANEKLFF.

The rearrangement links TRBV5-4 to TRBJ1-1; D is possibly TRBD1 (5 bases). CDR1 is SGHNT and CDR2 is YYREEE in the germline V gene (reference sequence). Trimming left V 5 bases short and J 4 bases short, with 18 bases between. This CDR3 is 15 amino acids long. The CDR3 DNA reads as TGTGCCAGCAGTCTCTCCGGTGGGACCGGCACTGAAGCTTTCTTT. Protein product: CASSLSGGTGTEAFF.

Here the CDR3 DNA reads TGTGCCATCAGTGATTATTTGGCGGAGAGCTTGAACACCGGGGAGCTGTTTTTT. It translates to CAISDYLAESLNTGELFF. The rearrangement uses TRBV10-3 and TRBJ2-2; D is unclear. The V end lost 3 bases, the J end lost 1 base, and 18 bases lay between the germline ends. The germline gives CDR1 ENHRY, CDR2 SYGVKD. CDR3 length: 18 amino acids.

The chain has TRBV7-2 and TRBJ2-2, with 8 bases that match TRBD1. CDR1 and CDR2 from the germline V gene are SGHTA and FQGNSA. This CDR3 contains 14 residues. Unmatched junction bases numbered 4, after V lost 5 bases and J lost 5 bases. In DNA, the CDR3 is TGTGCCAGCAGCCGGGACAGGATTACCGGGGAGCTGTTTTTT. Its protein is CASSRDRITGELFF.

This clone was recorded once. This chain uses TRBV29-1 with TRBJ1-2; D ambiguous. V was trimmed by 7 bases and J by 4 bases, leaving 13 bases between them. There are 12 residues in the CDR3. CDR1 is SQVTM, CDR2 ANQGSEA, per germline. The CDR3 region has the DNA TGCAGCGCAAGAACAGCGGGCTATGGCTACACCTTC. Its translation is CSARTAGYGYTF.

The chain uses TRBV18 and TRBJ2-3; 13 bases fit TRBD2. CDR1 and CDR2 (germline): KGHSH, LQKENI. The CDR3 has 15 residues. The V and J ends lost 1 base and 5 bases, in that order; junction bases with no gene match: 0. The CDR3 spells CASSPRTSGRDTQYF. The CDR3 bases are TGTGCCAGCTCACCACGGACTAGCGGGAGAGATACGCAGTATTTT.

This clone was detected only a few times. This chain joins TRBV7-2 and TRBJ1-5; D remains ambiguous. This CDR3 region has 14 residues. With 3 bases removed from V and 1 base from J, the gap between germline ends came to 7 bases. The germline gives CDR1 SGHTA, CDR2 FQGNSA. CDR3 DNA: TGTGCCAGCAGCTTTGAGGTCAGCAATCAGCCCCAGCATTTT. Translating it yields CASSFEVSNQPQHF.

The chain employs TRBV7-8 and TRBJ1-5; D unclear. The CDR3 has 15 residues. V was cut by 2 bases and J by 0 bases, with 8 bases left in between. Germline V gene sequence: CDR1 SGHVS, CDR2 FQNEAQ. The CDR3 reads CASSLSKYSNQPQHF. The DNA of the CDR3 is TGTGCCAGCAGCTTATCCAAATATAGCAATCAGCCCCAGCATTTT.

Only one count was recorded for this clone. The chain carries TRBV1 and TRBJ2-6; TRBD1 was called by the table and not checked on the DNA. TRBV1 is a pseudogene locus. The CDR3 has 18 residues. CDR3 bases: TGCACCAGCAGCTTAAGCTCCGGGACAGGGACCGGGGCCAACGTCCTGACTTTC. This sequence encodes CTSSLSSGTGTGANVLTF.

This sequence joins TRBV27 and TRBJ2-4, with TRBD2 matching over 12 bases. V dropped 0 bases and J dropped 3; count of bases not matched to a gene: 6. The length of the CDR3 is 18 residues. Germline V gives CDR1 MNHEY, CDR2 SMNVEV (reference sequence). DNA for the CDR3: TGTGCCAGCAGTTTATCCCTAGCGGGGGGGCTTGTCAAAAACATTCAGTACTTC. It specifies CASSLSLAGGLVKNIQYF.

The chain recombines TRBV6-1 with TRBJ1-1, with D uncertain. This CDR3 is 14 amino acids long. V lost 2 bases to trimming and J lost 1 base, with 8 bases between them. Per the germline V gene, CDR1 is MNHNS and CDR2 is SASEGT. Here the CDR3 DNA reads TGTGCCAGCAGTGAAAATGCAGGGAACACTGAAGCTTTCTTT. It specifies CASSENAGNTEAFF.

The chain couples TRBV7-9 to TRBJ2-1, with 7 bases that match TRBD2. J lost 5 bases, V lost 5 bases, and 12 bases had no gene match. CDR1 and CDR2 (germline): SEHNR, FQNEAQ (reference sequence). The CDR3 is 16 amino acids. DNA of the CDR3: TGTGCCAGCAGCACCATGGCTAGCGGAAGGAACAATGAGCAGTTCTTC. This gives the protein CASSTMASGRNNEQFF.

The chain links TRBV9 to TRBJ2-1, with 14 bases aligning to TRBD2. V lost 3 bases, J lost 7 bases, and 21 bases stayed unmatched. Germline CDR1 is SGDLS and CDR2 is YYNGEE. This CDR3 region has 21 residues. This chain's CDR3 is CASSAFVGLGTSGGLRNEQFF. The DNA for the CDR3 is TGTGCCAGCAGCGCCTTCGTAGGCCTGGGGACTAGCGGGGGTCTGAGGAATGAGCAGTTCTTC.

The chain carries TRBV7-9 and TRBJ1-1, with D unresolved. V was trimmed by 10 bases and J by 3 bases, leaving 15 bases between them. This CDR3 is built from 13 residues. Germline V gives CDR1 SEHNR, CDR2 FQNEAQ (reference sequence). The CDR3 reads CATSSQEDTEAFF. The CDR3 region has the DNA TGTGCCACCTCGTCCCAGGAGGACACTGAAGCTTTCTTT.

V gene TRBV6-5 combines with J gene TRBJ2-3; D gene ambiguous. The germline CDR1 and CDR2 sequences are MNHEY and SVGAGI. V was cut by 4 bases and J by 2 bases, with 16 bases left in between. The CDR3 sequence is 16 residues long. This CDR3 is CASSFTNMASTDTQYF. For the CDR3, the DNA is TGTGCCAGCAGTTTTACGAATATGGCATCCACAGATACGCAGTATTTT.

This clone was seen repeatedly, ten times or more. Distinct nucleotide sequences in the sample also encode this CDR3. This chain uses TRBV27 with TRBJ2-1; no firm D call. Germline-derived CDR1 and CDR2 are MNHEY and SMNVEV (reference sequence). This CDR3 has 15 residues. Trimming removed 6 bases from V and 0 bases from J, with 12 bases in between. The CDR3 coding sequence is TGTGCCAGCAGGCCTCCCAGGAGCTCCTACAATGAGCAGTTCTTC. This encodes CASRPPRSSYNEQFF.

By sample fraction, this clone is medium-sized. The chain has TRBV19 and TRBJ1-4; D gene ambiguous. The CDR3 consists of 14 residues. Trimming took off 8 bases at V and 10 bases at J, with 20 bases between the two ends. In germline, CDR1 is LNHDA, CDR2 SQIVND (reference sequence). The CDR3 loop reads CASALGLPEGKLFF. The CDR3, as DNA: TGTGCCAGTGCCCTGGGCCTCCCGGAGGGAAAACTGTTTTTT.

This chain connects TRBV6-1 to TRBJ2-7; 9 bases are a match to TRBD2. The germline gives CDR1 MNHNS, CDR2 SASEGT. The CDR3 has 14 residues. The junction had 7 bases not matched to a gene; V was cut back by 6 bases and J by 4 bases. DNA of the CDR3: TGTGCCAGCAGAAATAGCGGGAGTGGGTACGAGCAGTACTTC. Its protein product is CASRNSGSGYEQYF.